These T cell receptor beta chains were read from a single sample in a study of patients and donors after allogeneic stem cell transplantation. TCRdb re-called the RT-PCR reads through MiXCR, storing one row per CDR3 protein. The sample has some 880,000 distinct CDR3 sequences, around 17% seen once. The specimen sequenced was blood, either unsorted or a sorted T cell fraction (not recorded which). These receptors were obtained from a human donor who was either an allogeneic HSCT recipient or a stem cell or donor lymphocyte infusion donor (not recorded which). It is not recorded whose cells these are; they may come from a transplant donor. CDR3s include the opening cysteine and the closing phenylalanine or tryptophan.

CDR3 protein: CASSFPGQGYYNEQFF
V gene: TRBV12-3/TRBV12-4
J gene: TRBJ2-1

CDR3 protein: CASSTLLGAPGSEAFF
V gene: TRBV27
J gene: TRBJ1-1

CDR3 protein: CATFGSGANVLTF
V gene: TRBV15
J gene: TRBJ2-6

CDR3 protein: CASSLGASGGTYEQYF
V gene: TRBV27
J gene: TRBJ2-7

CDR3 protein: CASSQVFRGTEAFF
V gene: TRBV4-3
J gene: TRBJ1-1

CDR3 protein: CASSHGQGHEQYF
V gene: TRBV7-9
J gene: TRBJ2-7

CDR3 protein: CASSFLGQYNEQFF
V gene: TRBV7-9
J gene: TRBJ2-1

CDR3 protein: CASSASTGGVVEAFF
V gene: TRBV7-9
J gene: TRBJ1-1

CDR3 protein: CASSQSGFYTDTQYF
V gene: TRBV12-3/TRBV12-4
J gene: TRBJ2-3

CDR3 protein: CASSENVGEWSGNEQFF
V gene: TRBV6-4
J gene: TRBJ2-1

CDR3 protein: CASSQELGRVGELFF
V gene: TRBV4-1
J gene: TRBJ2-2

CDR3 protein: CASSVREGWDTGELFF
V gene: TRBV9
J gene: TRBJ2-2

CDR3 protein: CASSHSFGTGSNEQFF
V gene: TRBV4-3
J gene: TRBJ2-1

CDR3 protein: CSASTPGHNEQFF
V gene: TRBV20-1
J gene: TRBJ2-1

CDR3 protein: CASSSQQRYEQYF
V gene: TRBV27
J gene: TRBJ2-7

CDR3 protein: CASSLLRQGSSYNEQFF
V gene: TRBV27
J gene: TRBJ2-1

CDR3 protein: CASSHLVAGDYEQYF
V gene: TRBV4-2
J gene: TRBJ2-7

CDR3 protein: CASSQLGRTNEQFF
V gene: TRBV14
J gene: TRBJ2-1

CDR3 protein: CASSESGRRETQYF
V gene: TRBV25-1
J gene: TRBJ2-5

CDR3 protein: CSVEDPASSSYEQYF
V gene: TRBV29-1
J gene: TRBJ2-7

CDR3 protein: CSASVGAYSPLHF
V gene: TRBV20-1
J gene: TRBJ1-6

CDR3 protein: CASSPGTGNTIYF
V gene: TRBV14
J gene: TRBJ1-3

CDR3 protein: CATSRVGLAGEEDTQYF
V gene: TRBV15
J gene: TRBJ2-3

CDR3 protein: CSVPGTGVSEQYF
V gene: TRBV29-1
J gene: TRBJ2-7

CDR3 protein: CASSLGTVSNEQFF
V gene: TRBV4-3
J gene: TRBJ2-1

CDR3 protein: CSARVDRDQPQHF
V gene: TRBV20-1
J gene: TRBJ1-5

CDR3 protein: CAWSDGRRQETQYF
V gene: TRBV30
J gene: TRBJ2-5

CDR3 protein: CASSQGWVGQFF
V gene: TRBV14
J gene: TRBJ2-1

CDR3 protein: CATQSGEQFF
V gene: TRBV2
J gene: TRBJ2-1

CDR3 protein: CASSMYLGEQYF
V gene: TRBV5-1
J gene: TRBJ2-7

CDR3 protein: CSVVHSGTSGSYEQYF
V gene: TRBV29-1
J gene: TRBJ2-7